Listed here are 7 T cell receptor beta chains from one sample, sequenced in a study of shared clonotypes between healthy human individuals. CD45RO-negative cells were positively selected for CCR7, leaving out terminally differentiated effector memory CD45RA+ cells. Method: immunoSEQ multiplex PCR; TCRdb's copy keeps in-frame clones and lacks some. In the table there are 2 million to 2.5 million clones, 85% to 95% of which are singletons. The specimen sequenced was naive CD8+ T cells from PBMCs. These receptors originate from a man between 18 and 35 years old in good health. Some clones in this sample may be carry-over from other donors' samples.

The rearrangement uses TRBV19 and TRBJ1-5; the match to TRBD1 covers 8 bases. The CDR3 contains 17 residues. V was clipped by 5 bases and J by 0 bases; unmatched bases: 9. The germline gives CDR1 LNHDA, CDR2 SQIVND (reference sequence). CDR3 DNA: TGTGCCAGTAGTTGGGGACAGGTGGGGAATAGCAATCAGCCCCAGCATTTT. Its protein product is CASSWGQVGNSNQPQHF.

As to this clone: This sample includes further DNA sequences coding for the same CDR3. The rearrangement links TRBV28 to TRBJ1-3; D is unclear. This CDR3 has 12 residues. Trimming removed 5 bases at V and 4 bases at J, with 6 bases between. Germline V gene lookup returns CDR1 MDHEN and CDR2 SYDVKM. This CDR3 reads CASSPGGNTIYF. The CDR3 nucleotides are TGTGCCAGCAGTCCGGGGGGAAACACCATATATTTT.

The V gene is TRBV28, the J gene TRBJ1-2, with D perhaps matching TRBD1 (6 bases). Germline CDR1 is MDHEN and CDR2 is SYDVKM. Trimming took 6 bases from V and 5 from J, leaving 22 bases between them. CDR3 size: 16 residues. The CDR3 loop reads CASRPGRQGPHYGYTF. The CDR3, as DNA: TGTGCCAGCAGACCAGGCCGGCAGGGGCCGCATTATGGCTACACCTTC.

This clone was counted a single time. The gene calls are TRBV7-9 and TRBJ2-7; no definite D call. V shed 7 bases and J shed 1 base, with 14 bases lying between them. CDR1 and CDR2 (germline): SEHNR, FQNEAQ (reference sequence). The CDR3 covers 14 residues. CDR3 amino acids: CASTLQSASYEQYF. CDR3 DNA sequence: TGTGCCAGCACCCTTCAGTCAGCTTCCTACGAGCAGTACTTC.

This chain uses TRBV5-6 with TRBJ2-7; 14 bases fit TRBD2. The CDR3 is 16 amino acids. Looked up from germline, CDR1 is SGHDT and CDR2 is YYEEEE. V was clipped by 4 bases and J by 6 bases; unmatched bases: 9. CDR3 nucleotides: TGTGCCAGCAGCCGAAGACTAGCGGGAGGGCCGACCGAGCAGTACTTC. Its translation: CASSRRLAGGPTEQYF. Based on the CDR3 plus reference TRBV5-6 and TRBJ2-7, the full variable domain is DAGVTQSPTHLIKTRGQQVTLRCSPKSGHDTVSWYQQALGQGPQFIFQYYEEEERQRGNFPDRFSGHQFPNYSSELNVNALLLGDSALYLCASSRRLAGGPTEQYFGPGTRLTVT.

This clone was counted between two and nine times. Other nucleotide sequences from this sample produce the same CDR3. The V call is TRBV28, the J call TRBJ1-1; D remains unclear. CDR1 and CDR2 (germline): MDHEN, SYDVKM. V was cut by 5 bases and J by 0 bases, with 4 bases left in between. This CDR3 comprises 12 residues. The CDR3 DNA sequence: TGTGCCAGCAGTCCCTTGAACACTGAAGCTTTCTTT. Translating it yields CASSPLNTEAFF.

The V gene is TRBV10-3, the J gene TRBJ1-2, with D perhaps matching TRBD1 (5 bases). The ends were cut back, 8 bases at V and 7 bases at J, with 23 bases in the middle. The CDR3 has 15 amino acids. Germline V gene data show CDR1 as ENHRY and CDR2 as SYGVKD. The CDR3 region is CAIWDALDPRIGYTF. CDR3 DNA: TGTGCCATCTGGGACGCCCTAGATCCACGGATTGGCTACACCTTC.